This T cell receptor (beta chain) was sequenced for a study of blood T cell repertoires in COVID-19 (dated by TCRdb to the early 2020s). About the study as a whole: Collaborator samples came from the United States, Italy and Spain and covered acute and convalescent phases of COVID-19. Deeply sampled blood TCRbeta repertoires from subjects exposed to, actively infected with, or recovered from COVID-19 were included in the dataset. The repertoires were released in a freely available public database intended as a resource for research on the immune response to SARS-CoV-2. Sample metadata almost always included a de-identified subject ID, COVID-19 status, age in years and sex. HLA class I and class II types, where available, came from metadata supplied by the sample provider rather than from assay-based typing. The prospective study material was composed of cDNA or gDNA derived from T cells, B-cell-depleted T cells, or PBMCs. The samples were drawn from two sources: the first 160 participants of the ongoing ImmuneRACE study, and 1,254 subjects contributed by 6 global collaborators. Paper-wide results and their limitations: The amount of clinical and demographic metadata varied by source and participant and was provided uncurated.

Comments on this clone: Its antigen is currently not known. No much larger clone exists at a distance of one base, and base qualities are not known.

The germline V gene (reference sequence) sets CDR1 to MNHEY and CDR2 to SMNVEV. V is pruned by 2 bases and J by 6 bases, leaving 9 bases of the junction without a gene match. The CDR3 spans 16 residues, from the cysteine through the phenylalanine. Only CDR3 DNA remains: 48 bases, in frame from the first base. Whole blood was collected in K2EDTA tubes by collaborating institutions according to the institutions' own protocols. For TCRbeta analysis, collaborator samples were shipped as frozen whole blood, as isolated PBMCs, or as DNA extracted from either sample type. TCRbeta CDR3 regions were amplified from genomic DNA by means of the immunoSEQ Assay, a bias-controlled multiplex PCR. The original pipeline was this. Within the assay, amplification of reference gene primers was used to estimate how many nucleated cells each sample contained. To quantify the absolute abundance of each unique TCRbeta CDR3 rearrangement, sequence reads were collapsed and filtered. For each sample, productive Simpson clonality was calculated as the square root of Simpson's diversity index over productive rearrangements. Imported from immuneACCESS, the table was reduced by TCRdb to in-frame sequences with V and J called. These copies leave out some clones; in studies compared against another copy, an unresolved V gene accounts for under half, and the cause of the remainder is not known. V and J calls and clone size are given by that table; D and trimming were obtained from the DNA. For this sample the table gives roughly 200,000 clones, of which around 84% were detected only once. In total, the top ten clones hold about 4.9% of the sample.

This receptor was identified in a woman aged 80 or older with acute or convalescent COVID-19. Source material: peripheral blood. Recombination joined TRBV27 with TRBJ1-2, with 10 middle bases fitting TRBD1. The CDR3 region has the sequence CASSLLQDRGSNGYTF. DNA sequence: TGTGCCAGCAGTTTACTACAGGACAGGGGGAGTAATGGCTACACCTTC.